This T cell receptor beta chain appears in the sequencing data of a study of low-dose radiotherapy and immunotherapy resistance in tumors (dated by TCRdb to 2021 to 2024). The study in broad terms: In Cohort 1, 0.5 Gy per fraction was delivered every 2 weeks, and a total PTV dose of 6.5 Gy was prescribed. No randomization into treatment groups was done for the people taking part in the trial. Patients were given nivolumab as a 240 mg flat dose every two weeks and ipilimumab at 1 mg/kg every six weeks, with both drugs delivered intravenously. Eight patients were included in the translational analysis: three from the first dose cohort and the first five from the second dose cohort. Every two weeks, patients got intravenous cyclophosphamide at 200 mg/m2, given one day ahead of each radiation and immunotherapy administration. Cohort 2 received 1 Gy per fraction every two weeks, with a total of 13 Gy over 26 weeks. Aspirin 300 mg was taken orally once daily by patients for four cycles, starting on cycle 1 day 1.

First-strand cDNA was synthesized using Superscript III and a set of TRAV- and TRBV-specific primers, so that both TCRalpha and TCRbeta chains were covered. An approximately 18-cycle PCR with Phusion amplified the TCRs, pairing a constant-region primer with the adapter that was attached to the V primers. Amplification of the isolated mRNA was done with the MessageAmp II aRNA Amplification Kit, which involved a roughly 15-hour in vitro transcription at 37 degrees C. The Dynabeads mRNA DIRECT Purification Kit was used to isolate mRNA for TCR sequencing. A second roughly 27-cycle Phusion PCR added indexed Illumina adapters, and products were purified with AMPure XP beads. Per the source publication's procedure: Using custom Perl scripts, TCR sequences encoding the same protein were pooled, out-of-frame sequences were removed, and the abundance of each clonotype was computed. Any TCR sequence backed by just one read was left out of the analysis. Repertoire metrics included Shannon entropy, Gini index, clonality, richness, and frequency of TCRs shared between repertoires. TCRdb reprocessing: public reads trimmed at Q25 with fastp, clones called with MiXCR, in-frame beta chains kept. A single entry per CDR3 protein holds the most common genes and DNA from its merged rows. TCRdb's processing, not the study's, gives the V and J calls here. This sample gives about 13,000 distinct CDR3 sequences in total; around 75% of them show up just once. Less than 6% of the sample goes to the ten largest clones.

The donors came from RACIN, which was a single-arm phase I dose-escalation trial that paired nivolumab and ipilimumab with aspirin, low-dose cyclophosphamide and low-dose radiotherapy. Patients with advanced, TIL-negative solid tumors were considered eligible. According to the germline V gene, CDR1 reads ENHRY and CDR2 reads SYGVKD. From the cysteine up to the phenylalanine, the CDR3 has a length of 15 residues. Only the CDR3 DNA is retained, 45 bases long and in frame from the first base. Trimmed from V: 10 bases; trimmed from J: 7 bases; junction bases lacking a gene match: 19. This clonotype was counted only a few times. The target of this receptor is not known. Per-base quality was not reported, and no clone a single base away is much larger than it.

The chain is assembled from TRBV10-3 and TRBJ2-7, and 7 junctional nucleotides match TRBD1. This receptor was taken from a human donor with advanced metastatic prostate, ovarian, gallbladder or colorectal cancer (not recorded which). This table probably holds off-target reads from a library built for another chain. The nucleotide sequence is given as TGTGCCACTCACCGAGATCAGGGGGAGACGGGGGAGCAGTACTTC. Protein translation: CATHRDQGETGEQYF.